Here is one T cell receptor (beta chain) with its context. This clonotype was seen repeatedly, ten times or more. The clone's antigen remains unknown. No base quality information exists; no much larger clone differs at one position. The source of the sample is a study of T cells in Graves' hyperthyroidism and ophthalmopathy (dated by TCRdb to between 2018 and 2021). With regard to the full study: Peripheral blood samples were taken at the time of initial diagnosis, prior to any treatment. To identify distinguishing TCR V-J signatures, a discovery cohort of 90 to 100 patients was used, comprising 43 with Graves' ophthalmopathy and approximately 58 with stable Graves' hyperthyroidism. Prospective prediction of ophthalmopathy was tested in an independent validation cohort consisting of 18 hyperthyroidism patients and 15 to 17 patients who later progressed to ophthalmopathy. The roughly 100 discovery patients were divided at random into training and test sets in a 7:3 ratio. Thyroid tissue and blood T-cell repertoires from six Graves' hyperthyroidism patients were also compared in the study. Once sampling was done, hyperthyroidism patients were given methimazole at a starting dose of 30 mg daily, whereas ophthalmopathy patients were given high-dose intravenous methylprednisolone. The paper reports TCR Vbeta CDR3 sequencing of some 140 peripheral blood samples: around 45 ophthalmopathy, roughly 80 hyperthyroidism and 17 progressor patients.

CDR1 is given as WNHNN and CDR2 as SYGVQD, both from the germline V gene (reference sequence). Trimming removed 10 bases from V and 8 bases from J, leaving 14 bases between the germline ends. The CDR3 spans 11 residues, from the cysteine through the phenylalanine. Just the 33-base CDR3 DNA is kept, in frame starting at base 1. Amplification of TCR beta CDR3 regions was carried out from RNA transcripts. The first round of RT-PCR for the TCR CDR3 was performed with the HTBI primer set and the Qiagen OneStep RT-PCR kit. A second multiplex PCR round built the libraries, followed by size selection and purification. Libraries were sequenced paired-end with 100 bp reads on an Illumina HiSeq2000. From the authors' description of their analysis: SOAPnuke was used to process the raw data, removing reads that contained adapters or uncalled bases, had a mean Phred below 15, or lacked an exact match to the constant primer or identifier. COPE v1.2.5 was used to merge the high-quality paired reads, and each unique nucleotide sequence was defined as a clonotype. Clonotypes were aligned to IMGT TRBV, TRBD and TRBJ reference segments using MiTCR v1.1. Analysis was restricted to V-J combinations with a frequency above 0.0001, which covered roughly 99% of repertoires. The TCS score was defined as F50 (clonal expansion) divided by E x V (chaos), with BLOSUM62-based TCRdist calculated between CDR3 peptides within each V-J. Welch's t-statistics and random forest reduced approximately 520 V-J features to roughly 13, which were used in a naive Bayes classifier (R e1071). The Morisita-Horn index was used to measure how similar the thyroid and blood repertoires were. TCRdb cleaned the public reads at Q25 with fastp, built clones with MiXCR and kept in-frame beta chains. Merged by CDR3 protein, the rows form single entries marked with the most common genes and DNA. The V and J calls reflect TCRdb's pipeline rather than the authors' work. The sample table shows 640,000 or so distinct CDR3 sequences, and over 12% are seen once. About 3.9% of the sample is held by the ten biggest clonotypes.

General study outcomes and caveats: Blood samples also contained most of the expanded thyroid clonotypes (frequency above 0.001), which suggests that blood repertoires may reflect thyroid immune responses. A 13 V-J signature model separated ophthalmopathy from stable hyperthyroidism, with around 88% sensitivity and approximately 81% specificity in cross-validation and 80%/75% in testing. In validation, the model predicted progression to ophthalmopathy a median of roughly 6.5 months before onset, with about 64% sensitivity and roughly 77% specificity. No statistical method was used to set the sample size in advance, and investigators knew the group allocation.

Ophthalmopathy patients had moderately to severely active disease, Clinical Activity Score of at least 3, NOSPECS grade of at least 4, and duration under 3 months. The study excluded patients with uncontrolled infections, other autoimmune diseases, pregnancy or lactation. Diagnoses relied on clinical symptoms, serum thyroxine and TRAb, thyroid ultrasound and orbital computed tomography. PBMCs were separated from approximately 10 ml of fresh peripheral blood using Ficoll-Paque density gradient centrifugation. Total RNA was extracted with Trizol reagent, and quality was checked on an Agilent 2100 Bioanalyzer.

This receptor chain uses TRBV10-1 and TRBJ1-2; a confident D gene designation cannot be given. The TCR was taken from a woman aged 40 to 50 with Graves' ophthalmopathy. The sample comprised blood. CDR3 protein: CATPRGEGYTF. In nucleotide form, the sequence is TGCGCCACACCGCGAGGCGAGGGCTACACCTTC.